This record covers a single TCR beta chain. This CDR3 region has 16 residues. Germline CDR1 and CDR2: LNHDA and SQIVND (reference sequence). V lost 2 bases to trimming and J lost 0 bases, with 13 bases between them. The record originates from a study of PD-L1 blockade in urothelial cancer. At the level of the study: Analyses were performed on blood at 3 weeks after treatment start (the second dose) and at 6 weeks.

The protocol was immunoSEQ multiplex PCR, while the TCRdb copy is restricted to in-frame clones and leaves out a portion. The sample includes about 52,000 clones, approximately 84% of them seen just once. The sequence was collected from a man aged 35 to 55 with urothelial cancer. The chain combines TRBV19 with TRBJ1-1; D perhaps matches TRBD1 (6 bases). The specimen comprised PBMCs, sampled around atezolizumab (anti-PD-L1) treatment. Written as DNA, the CDR3 is TGTGCCAGTAGTATATCAGGGGCCGGTATGAACACTGAAGCTTTCTTT. Protein product: CASSISGAGMNTEAFF.